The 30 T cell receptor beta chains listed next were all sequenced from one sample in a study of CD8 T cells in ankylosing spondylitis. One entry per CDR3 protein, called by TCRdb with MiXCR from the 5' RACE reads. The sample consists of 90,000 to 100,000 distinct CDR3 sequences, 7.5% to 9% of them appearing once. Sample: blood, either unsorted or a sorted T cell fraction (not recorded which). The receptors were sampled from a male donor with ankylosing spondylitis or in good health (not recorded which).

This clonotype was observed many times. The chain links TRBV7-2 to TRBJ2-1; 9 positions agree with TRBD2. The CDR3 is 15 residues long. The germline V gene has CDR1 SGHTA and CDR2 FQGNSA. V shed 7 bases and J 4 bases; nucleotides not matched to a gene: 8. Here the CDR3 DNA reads TGTGCCAGCACCATGACTAGCGGTGCGTACAATGAGCAGTTCTTC. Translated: CASTMTSGAYNEQFF.

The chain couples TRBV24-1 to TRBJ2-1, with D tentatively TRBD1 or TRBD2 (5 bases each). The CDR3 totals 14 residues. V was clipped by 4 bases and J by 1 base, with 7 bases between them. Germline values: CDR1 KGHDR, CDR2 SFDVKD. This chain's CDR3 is CATSEGESYNEQFF. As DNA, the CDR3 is TGTGCCACCAGTGAAGGGGAGTCCTACAATGAGCAGTTCTTC.

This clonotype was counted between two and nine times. The CDR3 region has the DNA TGTGCCAGCAGCTTGGCTAGCGGGAATCAGAACACCGGGGAGCTGTTTTTT. Encoded protein: CASSLASGNQNTGELFF. The rearrangement links TRBV11-2 to TRBJ2-2; 9 bases fit TRBD2. Per the germline V gene, CDR1 is SGHAT and CDR2 is FQNNGV. J was trimmed by 1 base and V by 3 bases; bases with no gene match: 6. The CDR3 spans 17 residues.

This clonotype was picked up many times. Here the CDR3 reads CASSPSRQGVNTEAFF. CDR3 bases: TGTGCCAGCAGCCCTTCCCGACAGGGGGTGAACACTGAAGCTTTCTTT. V is TRBV12-3 or TRBV12-4 and J is TRBJ1-1, with TRBD1 identical over 9 bases. The CDR3 has 16 amino acids. V was pared by 6 bases and J by 0 bases, with 8 bases of the junction left unmatched.

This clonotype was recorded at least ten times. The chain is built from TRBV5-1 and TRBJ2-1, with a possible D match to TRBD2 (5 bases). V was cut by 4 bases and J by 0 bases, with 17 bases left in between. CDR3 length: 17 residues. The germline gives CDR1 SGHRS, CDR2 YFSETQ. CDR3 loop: CASSTDPSGSSYNEQFF. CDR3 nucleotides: TGCGCCAGCAGCACGGACCCCTCGGGAAGCTCCTACAATGAGCAGTTCTTC.

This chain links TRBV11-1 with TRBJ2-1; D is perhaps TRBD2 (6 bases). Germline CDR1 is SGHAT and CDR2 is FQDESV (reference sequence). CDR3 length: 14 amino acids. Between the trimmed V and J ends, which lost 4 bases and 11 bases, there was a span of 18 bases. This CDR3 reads CASSSLGLGPKQFF. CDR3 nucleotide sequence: TGTGCCAGCAGCTCCCTGGGACTCGGGCCAAAGCAGTTCTTC.

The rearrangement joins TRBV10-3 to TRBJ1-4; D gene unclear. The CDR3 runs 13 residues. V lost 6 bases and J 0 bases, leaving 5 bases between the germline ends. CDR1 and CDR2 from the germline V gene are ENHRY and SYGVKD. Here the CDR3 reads CAISYATNEKLFF. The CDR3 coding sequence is TGTGCCATCAGCTATGCAACTAATGAAAAACTGTTTTTT.

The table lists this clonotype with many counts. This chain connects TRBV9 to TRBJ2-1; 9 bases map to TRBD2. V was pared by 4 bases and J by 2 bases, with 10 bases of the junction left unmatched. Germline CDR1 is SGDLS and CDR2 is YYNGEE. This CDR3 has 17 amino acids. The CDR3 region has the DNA TGTGCCAGCAGCATGGGGGAGCGGGGGGAGGCCTACAATGAGCAGTTCTTC. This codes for CASSMGERGEAYNEQFF.

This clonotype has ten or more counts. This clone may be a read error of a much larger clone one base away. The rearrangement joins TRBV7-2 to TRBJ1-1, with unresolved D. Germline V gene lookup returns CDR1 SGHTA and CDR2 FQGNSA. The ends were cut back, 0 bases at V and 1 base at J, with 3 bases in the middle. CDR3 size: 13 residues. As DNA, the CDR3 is TGTGCCAGCAGCTTAGCGACGAACACTGAAGCTTTCTTT. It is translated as CASSLATNTEAFF.

CDR3 in amino acids: CAISGTGQTEAFF. The CDR3 DNA sequence: TGTGCCATCAGCGGGACAGGGCAAACTGAAGCTTTCTTT. The chain has TRBV10-3 and TRBJ1-1, with TRBD1 matching 9 bases. Germline V gene sequence: CDR1 ENHRY, CDR2 SYGVKD. The ends lost 6 bases at V and 5 bases at J; junction bases unmatched: 4. CDR3 size: 13 residues.

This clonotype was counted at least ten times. The CDR3 loop reads CASSQVLNQPQHF. The CDR3 coding sequence is TGTGCCAGCAGCCAAGTTTTGAATCAGCCCCAGCATTTT. The chain combines TRBV3-1 with TRBJ1-5, with D unclear. V was cut by 1 base and J by 4 bases, with 5 bases left in between. This CDR3 contains 13 residues. Germline CDR1 is LGHDT and CDR2 is YNNKEL (reference sequence). The variable domain in full, with the rest retrieved from reference TRBV3-1 and TRBJ1-5, is DTAVSQTPKYLVTQMGNDKSIKCEQNLGHDTMYWYKQDSKKFLKIMFSYNNKELIINETVPNRFSPKSPDKAHLNLHINSLELGDSAVYFCASSQVLNQPQHFGDGTRLSIL.

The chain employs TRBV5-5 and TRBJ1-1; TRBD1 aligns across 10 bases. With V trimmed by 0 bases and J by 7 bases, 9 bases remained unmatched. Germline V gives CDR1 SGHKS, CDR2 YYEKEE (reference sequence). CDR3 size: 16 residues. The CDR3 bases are TGTGCCAGCAGCTTGGGGATTCCGGGACAGGGGCTTGAAGCTTTCTTT. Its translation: CASSLGIPGQGLEAFF.

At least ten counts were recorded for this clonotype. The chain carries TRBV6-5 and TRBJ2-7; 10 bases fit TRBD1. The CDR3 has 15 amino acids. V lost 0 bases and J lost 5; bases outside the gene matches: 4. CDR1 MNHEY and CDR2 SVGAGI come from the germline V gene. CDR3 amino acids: CASSYSRDRGHEQYF. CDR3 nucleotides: TGTGCCAGCAGTTACTCCCGGGACAGGGGTCACGAGCAGTACTTC.

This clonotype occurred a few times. CDR3 in amino acids: CASSELAGGPDTQYF. The CDR3 DNA follows: TGCGCCAGCAGTGAGTTAGCGGGAGGTCCAGATACGCAGTATTTT. The V call is TRBV10-1, the J call TRBJ2-3, with 10 bases lining up with TRBD2. The CDR3 extends over 15 amino acids. V dropped 1 base and J dropped 4; count of bases not matched to a gene: 2. In germline, CDR1 is WNHNN, CDR2 SYGVQD (reference sequence).

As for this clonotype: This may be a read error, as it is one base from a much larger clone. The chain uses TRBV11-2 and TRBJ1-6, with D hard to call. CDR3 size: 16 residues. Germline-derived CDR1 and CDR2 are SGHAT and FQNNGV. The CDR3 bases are TGTACCAGCAGCGCCTATACGGGTTCCGATAATTCACCCCTCCACTTT. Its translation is CTSSAYTGSDNSPLHF.

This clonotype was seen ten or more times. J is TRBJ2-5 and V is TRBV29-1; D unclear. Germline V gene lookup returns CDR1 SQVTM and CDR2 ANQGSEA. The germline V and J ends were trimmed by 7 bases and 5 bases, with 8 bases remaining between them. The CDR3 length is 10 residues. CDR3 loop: CSAERETQYF. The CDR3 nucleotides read TGCAGCGCCGAAAGGGAGACCCAGTACTTC.

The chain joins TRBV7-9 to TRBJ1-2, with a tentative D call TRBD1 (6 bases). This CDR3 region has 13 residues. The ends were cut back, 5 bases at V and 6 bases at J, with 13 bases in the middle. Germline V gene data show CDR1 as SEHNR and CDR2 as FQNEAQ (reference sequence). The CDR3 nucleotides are TGTGCCAGCAGCCCAGCACAGGGAGATGGCTACACCTTC. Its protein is CASSPAQGDGYTF.

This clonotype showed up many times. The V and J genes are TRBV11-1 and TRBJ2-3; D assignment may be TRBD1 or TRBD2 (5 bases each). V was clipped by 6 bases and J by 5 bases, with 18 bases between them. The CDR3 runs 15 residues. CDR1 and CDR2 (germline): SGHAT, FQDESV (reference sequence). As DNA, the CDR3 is TGTGCCAGCAGGGAGGTCGCCTGGGGCCGAGATACGCAGTATTTT. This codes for CASREVAWGRDTQYF.

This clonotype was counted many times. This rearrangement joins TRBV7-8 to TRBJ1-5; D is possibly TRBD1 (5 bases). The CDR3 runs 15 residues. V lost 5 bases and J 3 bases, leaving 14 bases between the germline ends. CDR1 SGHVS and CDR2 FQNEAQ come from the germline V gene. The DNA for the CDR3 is TGTGCCAGCAGCCGAATCGCAGGGATCAATCAGCCCCAGCATTTT. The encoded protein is CASSRIAGINQPQHF. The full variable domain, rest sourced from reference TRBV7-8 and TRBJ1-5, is GAGVSQSPRYKVAKRGQDVALRCDPISGHVSLFWYQQALGQGPEFLTYFQNEAQLDKSGLPSDRFFAERPEGSVSTLKIQRTQQEDSAVYLCASSRIAGINQPQHFGDGTRLSIL.

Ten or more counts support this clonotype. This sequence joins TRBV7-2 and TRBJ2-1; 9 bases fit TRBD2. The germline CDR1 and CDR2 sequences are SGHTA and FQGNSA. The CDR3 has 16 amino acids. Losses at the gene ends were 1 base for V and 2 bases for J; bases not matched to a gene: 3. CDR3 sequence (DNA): TGTGCCAGCAGCTTAGGGCTAGCGGGGACCTACAATGAGCAGTTCTTC. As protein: CASSLGLAGTYNEQFF.

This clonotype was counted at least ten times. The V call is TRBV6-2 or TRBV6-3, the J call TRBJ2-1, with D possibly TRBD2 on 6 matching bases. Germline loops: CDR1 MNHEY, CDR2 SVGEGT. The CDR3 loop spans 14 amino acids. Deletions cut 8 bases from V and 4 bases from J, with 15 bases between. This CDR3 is CASRGVNIYNEQFF. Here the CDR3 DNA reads TGTGCCAGCCGCGGGGTGAACATATACAATGAGCAGTTCTTC.

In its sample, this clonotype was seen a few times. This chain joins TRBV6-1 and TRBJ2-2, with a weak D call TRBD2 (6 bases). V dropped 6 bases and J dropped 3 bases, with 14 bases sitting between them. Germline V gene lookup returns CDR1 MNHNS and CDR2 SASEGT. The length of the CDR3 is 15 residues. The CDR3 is CASSGSRLYTGELFF. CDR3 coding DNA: TGTGCCAGCAGCGGGAGCCGACTGTACACCGGGGAGCTGTTTTTT.

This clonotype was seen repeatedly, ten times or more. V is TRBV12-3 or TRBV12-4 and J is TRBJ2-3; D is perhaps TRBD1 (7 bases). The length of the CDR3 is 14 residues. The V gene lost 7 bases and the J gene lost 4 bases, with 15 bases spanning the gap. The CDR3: CASTPGGLADTQYF. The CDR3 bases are TGTGCCAGCACCCCAGGGGGGCTGGCAGATACGCAGTATTTT.

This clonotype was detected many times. Here the CDR3 DNA reads TGTGCCACCAGTGCCTCTGAGGGTTATGGCTACACCTTC. It translates to CATSASEGYGYTF. The chain employs TRBV24-1 and TRBJ1-2; no firm D call. This CDR3 region has 13 residues. Germline-derived CDR1 and CDR2 are KGHDR and SFDVKD. Between the trimmed V and J ends, which lost 5 bases and 5 bases, there was a span of 11 bases.

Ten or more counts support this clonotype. CDR3 sequence reads: CSARKAGGPVDADTQYF. In DNA form, the CDR3 reads TGCAGTGCTAGAAAAGCGGGGGGGCCGGTTGACGCAGATACGCAGTATTTT. The chain links TRBV20-1 to TRBJ2-3; 10 bases map to TRBD2. This CDR3 comprises 17 residues. J gave up 4 bases and V 2 bases, and 12 bases lay outside the gene matches. In germline, CDR1 is DFQATT, CDR2 SNEGSKA (reference sequence).

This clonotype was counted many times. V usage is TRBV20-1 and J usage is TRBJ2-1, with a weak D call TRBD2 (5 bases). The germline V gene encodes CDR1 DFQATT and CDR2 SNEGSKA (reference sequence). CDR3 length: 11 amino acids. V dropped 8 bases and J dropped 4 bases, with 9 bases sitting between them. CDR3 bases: TGCAGTCGGGAACGGTACAATGAGCAGTTCTTC. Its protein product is CSRERYNEQFF.

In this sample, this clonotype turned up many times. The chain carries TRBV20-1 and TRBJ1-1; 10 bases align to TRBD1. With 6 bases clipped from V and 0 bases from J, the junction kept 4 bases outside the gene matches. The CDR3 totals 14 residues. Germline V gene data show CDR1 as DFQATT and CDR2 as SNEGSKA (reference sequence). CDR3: CSAPGQGMNTEAFF. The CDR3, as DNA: TGCAGTGCCCCGGGACAGGGGATGAACACTGAAGCTTTCTTT.

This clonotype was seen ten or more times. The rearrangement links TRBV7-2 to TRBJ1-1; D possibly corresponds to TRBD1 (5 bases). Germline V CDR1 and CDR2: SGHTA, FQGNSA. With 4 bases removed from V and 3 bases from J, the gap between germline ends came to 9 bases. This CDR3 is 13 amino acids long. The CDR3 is CASSWGVDTEAFF. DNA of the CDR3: TGTGCCAGCAGCTGGGGCGTGGACACTGAAGCTTTCTTT.

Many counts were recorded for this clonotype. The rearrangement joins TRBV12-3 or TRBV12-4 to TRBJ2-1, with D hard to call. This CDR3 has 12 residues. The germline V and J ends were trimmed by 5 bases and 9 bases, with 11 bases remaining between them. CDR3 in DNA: TGTGCCAGCAGTCCCGGTCTAGTTGAGCAGTTCTTC. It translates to CASSPGLVEQFF.

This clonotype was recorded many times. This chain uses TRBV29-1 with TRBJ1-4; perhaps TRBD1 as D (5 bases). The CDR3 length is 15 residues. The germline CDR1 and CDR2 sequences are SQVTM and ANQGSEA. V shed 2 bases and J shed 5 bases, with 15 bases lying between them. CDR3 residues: CSVERQRGPNEKLFF. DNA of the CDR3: TGCAGCGTTGAAAGACAGCGTGGCCCAAATGAAAAACTGTTTTTT.